What follows describes a single T cell receptor (beta chain). The antigen is not known. This sample stems from a study of T cell responses to AZD1222 COVID-19 vaccine. Assay: immunoSEQ multiplex PCR; the TCRdb copy retains only in-frame clones and omits some. The sample consists of about 64,000 clones, 80% to 95% of them appearing once. Overall study findings and caveats: Recipients of two AZD1222 doses showed rising Spike-specific TCR breadth and depth. In all cases, repertoires were sampled only after the peak T cell response. White British people made up most donors, females outnumbered males, and clonal diversity was possibly underestimated.

V dropped 5 bases and J dropped 4; count of bases not matched to a gene: 10. From germline, CDR1 is LNHDA and CDR2 SQIVND (reference sequence). The CDR3 has 16 amino acids. V gene TRBV19 combines with J gene TRBJ1-2; 10 nucleotides match TRBD1. The receptor was isolated from an adult who received the MenACWY meningococcal vaccine as a control. The sequencing here drew on peripheral blood, taken 28 days after the second dose of the MenACWY control vaccine. DNA for the CDR3: TGTGCCAGTAGTGATCCCGGGACAGGGGTCCGCTATGGCTACACCTTC. Translated: CASSDPGTGVRYGYTF.